These 27 T cell receptor beta chains share one sample of origin, sequenced in a study of OX40 agonist ivuxolimab in advanced cancers. TCRdb keeps only in-frame clones here, not all; method: immunoSEQ multiplex PCR. The data contain 47,000 or so clones, roughly 90% of them singletons. Material: CD4+ or CD8+ T cells sorted from blood, obtained in a trial of the OX40 agonist ivuxolimab. Every receptor here comes from an adult with an advanced solid tumor such as melanoma, head and neck, liver or kidney cancer.

The gene calls are TRBV11-2 and TRBJ1-2, with 9 positions matching TRBD1. The trim removed 1 base at V and 8 bases at J, leaving 8 bases unmatched. This CDR3 has 15 amino acids. CDR1 and CDR2 (germline): SGHAT, FQNNGV. The CDR3 DNA reads TGTGCCAGCAGCTTAGTGGGACAGGGATCGGAGGGCTACACCTTC. This sequence encodes CASSLVGQGSEGYTF.

This chain uses TRBV5-1 with TRBJ2-3; tentative D call: TRBD1 (6 bases). The CDR3 has 17 amino acids. Germline CDR1 reads SGHRS; CDR2 reads YFSETQ. Trimming stripped 4 bases from V and 1 base from J, with 19 bases between. The DNA for the CDR3 is TGCGCCAGCAGCCTGCCCCTCGGGACATCTCGCACAGATACGCAGTATTTT. As protein: CASSLPLGTSRTDTQYF.

The V call is TRBV23-1, the J call TRBJ2-7; the D gene is possibly TRBD1 (5 bases). TRBV23-1 is an open reading frame whose function is uncertain. The CDR3 loop spans 17 amino acids. The V gene lost 3 bases and the J gene lost 3 bases, with 21 bases spanning the gap. CDR3 sequence reads: CASSQVPNRLTSYEQYF. For the CDR3, the DNA is TGCGCCAGCAGTCAGGTCCCCAACAGGCTCACGAGCTACGAGCAGTACTTC.

The chain couples TRBV9 to TRBJ2-5; D is uncertain. CDR1 is SGDLS and CDR2 is YYNGEE in the germline V gene. The CDR3 extends over 11 amino acids. The V end was cut by 0 bases, the J end by 5 bases, with 2 bases between. CDR3 amino acids: CASSVDETQYF. Written as DNA, the CDR3 is TGTGCCAGCAGCGTAGACGAGACCCAGTACTTC.

The chain combines TRBV29-1 with TRBJ1-2, with D hard to call. The CDR3 runs to 13 residues. Germline V CDR1 and CDR2: SQVTM, ANQGSEA. Trimming took off 2 bases at V and 3 bases at J, with 10 bases between the two ends. CDR3 residues: CSVESSGDYGYTF. Written as DNA, the CDR3 is TGCAGCGTTGAATCTTCGGGAGACTATGGCTACACCTTC.

Many counts were recorded for this clone. The chain couples TRBV5-1 to TRBJ1-2; perhaps TRBD1 as D (6 bases). The CDR3 spans 17 residues. CDR1 SGHRS and CDR2 YFSETQ come from the germline V gene. V was clipped by 7 bases and J by 3 bases, with 25 bases between them. The CDR3 region is CASLPYAGTTRDYGYTF. In DNA, the CDR3 is TGCGCCAGCCTTCCTTACGCCGGGACAACAAGGGACTATGGCTACACCTTC.

In its sample, this clone was seen once. The J gene is TRBJ2-1, the V gene TRBV15; 10 nucleotides agree with TRBD1. Per germline, CDR1 LNHNV and CDR2 YYDKDF (reference sequence). This CDR3 comprises 18 residues. With V trimmed by 2 bases and J by 3 bases, 10 bases remained unmatched. Written as DNA, the CDR3 is TGTGCCACCAGCAGACCGACGCGGGGGACAGGGGTCTACAATGAGCAGTTCTTC. Amino acid sequence: CATSRPTRGTGVYNEQFF. Complete variable domain (other parts from reference TRBV15 and TRBJ2-1): DAMVIQNPRYQVTQFGKPVTLSCSQTLNHNVMYWYQQKSSQAPKLLFHYYDKDFNNEADTPDNFQSRRPNTSFCFLDIRSPGLGDTAMYLCATSRPTRGTGVYNEQFFGPGTRLTVL.

J is TRBJ1-3 and V is TRBV15, with no clear D. Trimming left V 6 bases short and J 0 bases short, with 6 bases between. The germline V gene has CDR1 LNHNV and CDR2 YYDKDF (reference sequence). There are 13 residues in the CDR3. The CDR3 region has the DNA TGTGCCACCAGTCCCAGCTCTGGAAACACCATATATTTT. Amino acid sequence: CATSPSSGNTIYF.

The gene calls are TRBV15 and TRBJ2-1; 8 nucleotides match TRBD2. V shed 3 bases and J 8 bases; nucleotides not matched to a gene: 9. The CDR3 totals 15 residues. Per germline, CDR1 LNHNV and CDR2 YYDKDF (reference sequence). CDR3 in DNA: TGTGCCACCAGCAGGGCGGGGGGCCGGGTCCATGAGCAGTTCTTC. Its translation is CATSRAGGRVHEQFF.

The V and J genes are TRBV7-6 and TRBJ2-5, with 9 bases that match TRBD2. The ends lost 5 bases at V and 5 bases at J; junction bases unmatched: 24. CDR1 is SGHVS and CDR2 is FNYEAQ in the germline V gene. The CDR3 length is 20 residues. DNA of the CDR3: TGTGCCAGCAGCCAACTTCGAGCGGGGGGTGATTTTATAGGCGTGGAGACCCAGTACTTC. Residues: CASSQLRAGGDFIGVETQYF.

This rearrangement joins TRBV29-1 to TRBJ2-2; TRBD2 matches 12 bases. The CDR3 loop spans 16 amino acids. With 1 base clipped from V and 1 base from J, the junction kept 1 base outside the gene matches. Germline V lookup: CDR1 SQVTM, CDR2 ANQGSEA. The CDR3 spells CSVEGLAGENTGELFF. As DNA, the CDR3 is TGCAGCGTTGAAGGACTAGCGGGGGAGAACACCGGGGAGCTGTTTTTT.

The rearrangement uses TRBV6-6 and TRBJ1-1; possible D gene TRBD1, 6 bases. V was pared by 7 bases and J by 6 bases, with 15 bases between. Germline-derived CDR1 and CDR2 are MNHNY and SVGAGI (reference sequence). The CDR3 consists of 13 residues. The CDR3 loop reads CASNLREGAEAFF. CDR3 nucleotides: TGTGCCAGCAACCTCCGGGAGGGGGCTGAAGCTTTCTTT.

This chain uses TRBV30 with TRBJ1-1; D unclear. Germline CDR1 GTSNPN, CDR2 SVGIG (reference sequence). The CDR3 spans 12 residues. V lost 4 bases and J 7 bases, leaving 13 bases between the germline ends. The CDR3 sequence is CAWTATGIEAFF. The CDR3 DNA reads TGTGCCTGGACCGCGACTGGGATTGAAGCTTTCTTT.

This clone rates as medium-sized. The chain carries TRBV4-3 and TRBJ1-5; weak D call: TRBD1 (5 bases). CDR1 LGHNA and CDR2 YSLEER come from the germline V gene. The V end lost 0 bases, the J end lost 4 bases, and 10 bases lay between the germline ends. The CDR3 sequence is 15 residues long. The CDR3 protein is CASSQEPGLNQPQHF. In nucleotides, the CDR3 is TGCGCCAGCAGCCAAGAGCCGGGGCTGAATCAGCCCCAGCATTTT.

The table lists this clone with a count of one. The chain is built from TRBV13 and TRBJ1-5; D not resolved. V shed 0 bases and J shed 3 bases, with 6 bases lying between them. Germline V gives CDR1 PRHDT, CDR2 FYEKMQ (reference sequence). This CDR3 has 14 amino acids. The chain's CDR3 is CASSLGGDNQPQHF. The CDR3 DNA reads TGTGCCAGCAGCTTAGGGGGTGACAATCAGCCCCAGCATTTT. Complete variable domain (other parts from reference TRBV13 and TRBJ1-5): AAGVIQSPRHLIKEKRETATLKCYPIPRHDTVYWYQQGPGQDPQFLISFYEKMQSDKGSIPDRFSAQQFSDYHSELNMSSLELGDSALYFCASSLGGDNQPQHFGDGTRLSIL.

This clone was picked up one time. The genes are TRBV11-2 and TRBJ2-7, with 7 bases lining up with TRBD1. This CDR3 region has 14 residues. With 1 base clipped from V and 3 bases from J, the junction kept 3 bases outside the gene matches. CDR1 and CDR2 from the germline V gene are SGHAT and FQNNGV. For the CDR3, the DNA is TGTGCCAGCAGCTTAGGTCAGGGGGTCTACGAGCAGTACTTC. As protein: CASSLGQGVYEQYF.

V is TRBV9 and J is TRBJ2-1, with 10 bases identical to TRBD2. V lost 3 bases and J lost 2; bases outside the gene matches: 2. The CDR3 runs to 15 residues. Germline lookup yields CDR1 SGDLS and CDR2 YYNGEE. The DNA for the CDR3 is TGTGCCAGCAGCGGCAGCGGGGGGGCCTACAATGAGCAGTTCTTC. Protein: CASSGSGGAYNEQFF. The variable domain in full, with the rest retrieved from reference TRBV9 and TRBJ2-1, is DSGVTQTPKHLITATGQRVTLRCSPRSGDLSVYWYQQSLDQGLQFLIQYYNGEERAKGNILERFSAQQFPDLHSELNLSSLELGDSALYFCASSGSGGAYNEQFFGPGTRLTVL.

The chain links TRBV6-5 to TRBJ2-7, with 7 bases lining up with TRBD1. Germline CDR1 MNHEY, CDR2 SVGAGI. The CDR3 runs to 15 residues. Trimming took 0 bases from V and 5 from J; bases not matched to a gene: 7. The CDR3 DNA sequence: TGTGCCAGCAGTTACTCTACCCAGGGGGTCCACGAGCAGTACTTC. Translated: CASSYSTQGVHEQYF.

V usage is TRBV7-3 and J usage is TRBJ2-1, with 7 positions matching TRBD1. The CDR3 consists of 16 residues. Trimming took 8 bases from V and 5 from J; bases not matched to a gene: 15. Germline lookup yields CDR1 SGHTA and CDR2 FQGTGA. This CDR3 is CASVTQQGREDNEQFF. The CDR3 nucleotides are TGTGCCAGCGTGACCCAACAGGGGAGAGAAGACAATGAGCAGTTCTTC.

The CDR3 DNA is TGCGCCAGCAGCTTGGCTCCCCTCTCCTACGAGCAGTACTTC. Residues: CASSLAPLSYEQYF. This sequence joins TRBV4-1 and TRBJ2-7; D is unresolved. CDR1 and CDR2 (germline): MGHRA, YSYEKL. The CDR3 extends over 14 amino acids. The germline V and J ends were trimmed by 5 bases and 0 bases, with 11 bases remaining between them.

The chain uses TRBV28 and TRBJ1-1, with D perhaps TRBD1 (5 bases). Germline V gives CDR1 MDHEN, CDR2 SYDVKM. This CDR3 is built from 15 residues. V lost 3 bases and J lost 4, with 15 bases in between. This chain's CDR3 is CASSFLGGETTEAFF. The CDR3 DNA reads as TGTGCCAGCAGTTTCTTGGGAGGGGAAACCACTGAAGCTTTCTTT.

V gene TRBV4-1 combines with J gene TRBJ2-7, with D possibly matching TRBD1 (6 bases). Trimming shortened V by 3 bases and J by 4 bases, and 16 bases separated the two germline ends. Germline CDR1 MGHRA, CDR2 YSYEKL. This CDR3 region has 15 residues. CDR3 loop: CASSQEQGVGYEQYF. The CDR3 coding sequence is TGCGCCAGCAGCCAGGAACAGGGAGTAGGTTACGAGCAGTACTTC.

The DNA for the CDR3 is TGTGCCAGCAGTGACTCGGGGACAGGGTGTGAAAAACTGTTTTTT. The encoded protein is CASSDSGTGCEKLFF. The rearrangement uses TRBV6-4 and TRBJ1-4; 9 positions match TRBD1. The CDR3 contains 15 residues. Germline V gene data show CDR1 as MRHNA and CDR2 as SNTAGT. J lost 7 bases, V lost 0 bases, and 3 bases had no gene match.

This sequence joins TRBV7-6 and TRBJ2-7, with 10 bases identical to TRBD2. Germline CDR1 reads SGHVS; CDR2 reads FNYEAQ. There are 16 residues in the CDR3. V lost 2 bases to trimming and J lost 4 bases; unmatched junction nucleotides: 8. Here the CDR3 DNA reads TGTGCCAGCAGCTTAACTAGCGGGGCACCTTATTACGAGCAGTACTTC. Encoded protein: CASSLTSGAPYYEQYF.

The chain is built from TRBV27 and TRBJ1-2, with D perhaps TRBD1 (5 bases). The V gene's germline CDR1 is MNHEY and CDR2 SMNVEV (reference sequence). V lost 6 bases and J 2 bases, leaving 13 bases between the germline ends. This CDR3 has 14 residues. The CDR3 spells CASRPIEGNYGYTF. Written as DNA, the CDR3 is TGTGCCAGCAGGCCCATTGAGGGGAACTATGGCTACACCTTC.

The chain recombines TRBV29-1 with TRBJ2-3; 11 bases match TRBD1. The CDR3 runs 19 residues. Germline assignment: CDR1 SQVTM and CDR2 ANQGSEA. Germline trimming cut 0 bases from V and 5 bases from J; bases unmatched to any gene: 16. Here the CDR3 reads CSVEDRGTGGAAWEDTQYF. Written as DNA, the CDR3 is TGCAGCGTTGAAGACCGCGGGACAGGGGGGGCCGCATGGGAAGATACGCAGTATTTT.

This rearrangement joins TRBV11-2 to TRBJ2-5; 13 positions match TRBD2. The CDR3 totals 15 residues. Germline V lookup: CDR1 SGHAT, CDR2 FQNNGV. The V gene end was trimmed by 11 bases and the J gene end by 5 bases; junction bases not matched to a gene: 11. DNA for the CDR3: TGTGCCGTATCGGGGGAGGGACTAGCGGGGGAGACCCAGTACTTC. Translation: CAVSGEGLAGETQYF.